Sequencing of this T cell receptor (beta chain) was carried out in a study of cytomegalovirus exposure and HLA in healthy donors. Worth noting for this clone: Its cognate antigen is unknown.

Healthy bone marrow donors supplied every sample. The germline gives CDR1 LNHNV, CDR2 YYDKDF (reference sequence). CDR3 length: 15 residues. Losses at the gene ends were 0 bases for V and 4 bases for J; bases not matched to a gene: 3. Findings and caveats of the study: As a later analysis showed, a missense DCLRE1C variant was linked to trimming of TCR beta V- and J-genes. In presence/absence analyses, roughly uniform sequencing depth across donors was assumed. Later work associated around 18,000 TCR beta sequences with HLA alleles at 0.05 false discovery rate.

Primers included in the PCR were 60 Vbeta and 13 Jbeta primers. TCRdb keeps only in-frame clones here, not all; method: immunoSEQ multiplex PCR. Of roughly 200,000 clones listed, 85% are singletons. This receptor was obtained from a woman between 45 and 60 years old in good health and CMV-seronegative. The material sequenced was PBMCs. The chain has TRBV15 and TRBJ1-1; 9 nucleotides agree with TRBD1. The CDR3 sequence is CATSRDRTGVTEAFF. In DNA, the CDR3 is TGTGCCACCAGCAGAGATAGGACAGGGGTCACTGAAGCTTTCTTT.